One T cell receptor beta chain is described in this entry. Antigen: not known. This sample was taken from a study of early T cells in non-severe SARS-CoV-2 infection. Study context: Unsorted whole-blood RNA was sequenced in bulk, leaving chains unpaired. Study results and limitations: Matching results from VDJdb favored anti-spike CD8 responses, leaving private and CD4 specificities undetected.

In TCRdb, the 5' RACE reads were re-called with MiXCR into one record per CDR3 protein. The repertoire holds approximately 31,000 distinct CDR3 sequences, with around 5.8% as singletons. The clonotype originates from an adult who was a healthcare worker with PCR-confirmed SARS-CoV-2 infection or an uninfected control (not recorded which). The sequenced sample was whole blood.

The CDR3 region is CASSPGRIGDNTEAFF. CDR3 nucleotide sequence: TGTGCCAGCAGTCCTGGGAGGATTGGCGATAACACTGAAGCTTTCTTT. This sequence joins TRBV12-3 or TRBV12-4 and TRBJ1-1; D remains unclear. V lost 5 bases to trimming and J lost 2 bases, with 18 bases between them. The CDR3 contains 16 residues.